This T cell receptor (beta chain) appears in the sequencing data of a study of blood T cell repertoires in COVID-19. Per germline, CDR1 LNHDA and CDR2 SQIVND (reference sequence). The CDR3 has 18 amino acids. V lost 3 bases and J lost 4; bases outside the gene matches: 14. The table came from immunoSEQ multiplex PCR; TCRdb's copy has only in-frame clones and leaves some out. The sample has about 150,000 clones, around 87% seen once. The table lists this clone with a few counts. Sequencing input: PBMCs or T cells enriched from blood (not recorded which). This sequence originates from a woman between 40 and 55 years old who had been exposed to COVID-19. The chain couples TRBV19 to TRBJ1-1, with 10 nucleotides matching TRBD1. DNA of the CDR3: TGTGCCAGTAGTATGCCGGGACAGGGGCCAACGCGTAGCACTGAAGCTTTCTTT. Translation gives CASSMPGQGPTRSTEAFF.